This is a list of T cell receptor beta chains from one sample in a study of T cell responses to AZD1222 COVID-19 vaccine. Sequencing used immunoSEQ multiplex PCR; TCRdb keeps in-frame clones, though not all of them. The sample holds under 110,000 clones; about 87% are singletons and the top ten take roughly 10%. The sequencing here drew on peripheral blood, taken 28 days after the second AZD1222 dose. The receptors were sampled from an adult who received the AZD1222 COVID-19 vaccine. CDR3s include the opening cysteine and the closing phenylalanine or tryptophan. A D gene is named only where the DNA matches it firmly. The size field is filled for only some rows; it gives once, few, many or a size class.

size: NA
V: TRBV6-2/TRBV6-3
J: TRBJ1-2
D: NA
CDR3: CASSSQSPGILNYGYTF
DNA: TGTGCCAGCAGTTCACAGAGTCCAGGGATATTAAACTATGGCTACACCTTC

size: NA
V: TRBV9
J: TRBJ1-1
D: NA
CDR3: CASSVDEGPDTEAFF
DNA: TGTGCCAGCAGCGTAGACGAGGGCCCGGACACTGAAGCTTTCTTT

size: few
V: TRBV7-9
J: TRBJ1-6
D: NA
CDR3: CASSLGFRLNANSPLHF
DNA: TGTGCCAGCAGCTTAGGGTTTCGGCTTAACGCTAATTCACCCCTCCACTTT

size: NA
V: TRBV27
J: TRBJ1-1
D: TRBD1
CDR3: CASQQGIMNTEAFF
DNA: TGTGCCAGCCAACAGGGGATAATGAACACTGAAGCTTTCTTT

size: NA
V: TRBV9
J: TRBJ2-7
D: TRBD1
CDR3: CASSRAGTGAPEQYF
DNA: TGTGCCAGCAGCCGAGCGGGGACAGGGGCCCCCGAGCAGTACTTC

size: NA
V: TRBV28
J: TRBJ1-1
D: NA
CDR3: CASSLGILSSSFF
DNA: TGTGCCAGCAGTTTGGGGATTCTGAGTTCTTCTTTCTTT

size: NA
V: TRBV12-3/TRBV12-4
J: TRBJ1-2
D: NA
CDR3: CASSSGLYYGYTF
DNA: TGTGCCAGCAGTTCGGGGCTGTACTATGGCTACACCTTC

size: NA
V: TRBV6-5
J: TRBJ2-6
D: NA
CDR3: CASRPSGSGANVLTF
DNA: TGTGCCAGCAGACCCTCGGGCTCTGGGGCCAACGTCCTGACTTTC

size: NA
V: TRBV3-1/TRBV3-2
J: TRBJ2-5
D: NA
CDR3: CASSQDITYQETQYF
DNA: TGTGCCAGCAGCCAAGATATCACATATCAAGAGACCCAGTACTTC

size: NA
V: TRBV19
J: TRBJ2-7
D: NA
CDR3: CASSIPGAYEQYF
DNA: TGTGCCAGTAGTATCCCGGGAGCGTACGAGCAGTACTTC

size: NA
V: TRBV5-1
J: TRBJ2-7
D: NA
CDR3: CASSQQGTPSEQYF
DNA: TGCGCCAGCAGCCAGCAAGGGACTCCCTCCGAGCAGTACTTC

size: NA
V: TRBV5-1
J: TRBJ2-7
D: NA
CDR3: CASSAGGGGLGEQYF
DNA: TGCGCCAGCAGCGCTGGAGGAGGGGGGCTGGGCGAGCAGTACTTC

size: NA
V: TRBV2
J: TRBJ2-5
D: NA
CDR3: CASSEGLAIETQYF
DNA: TGTGCCAGCAGTGAAGGGCTAGCGATAGAGACCCAGTACTTC

size: NA
V: TRBV24-1
J: TRBJ2-2
D: NA
CDR3: CATSDPRQRGTGELFF
DNA: TGTGCCACCAGTGATCCCAGGCAACGGGGCACCGGGGAGCTGTTTTTT

size: NA
V: TRBV19
J: TRBJ2-7
D: TRBD2
CDR3: CASSTSLASGGLSSSYEQYF
DNA: TGTGCCAGTAGTACCTCCCTGGCTAGCGGGGGGCTCTCAAGCTCCTACGAGCAGTACTTC

size: NA
V: TRBV5-1
J: TRBJ1-2
D: NA
CDR3: CASSLEPGHNYGYTF
DNA: TGCGCCAGCAGCTTGGAGCCAGGGCATAACTATGGCTACACCTTC

size: NA
V: TRBV7-3
J: TRBJ1-1
D: NA
CDR3: CASSLGSGNTEAFF
DNA: TGTGCCAGCAGCTTAGGTTCGGGGAACACTGAAGCTTTCTTT

size: few
V: TRBV7-2
J: TRBJ1-6
D: NA
CDR3: CASSPDSINSPLHF
DNA: TGTGCCAGCAGTCCGGACTCAATTAATTCACCCCTCCACTTT

size: NA
V: TRBV3-1/TRBV3-2
J: TRBJ2-1
D: TRBD2
CDR3: CASSPLGGSSYNEQFF
DNA: TGTGCCAGCAGCCCCCTCGGCGGGAGTTCCTACAATGAGCAGTTCTTC

size: once
V: TRBV11-2
J: TRBJ2-3
D: NA
CDR3: CASSPADTQYF
DNA: TGTGCCAGCAGTCCTGCAGATACGCAGTATTTT

size: NA
V: TRBV6-5
J: TRBJ1-2
D: NA
CDR3: CASTPTGNYGYTF
DNA: TGTGCCAGCACCCCAACAGGAAACTATGGCTACACCTTC

size: NA
V: TRBV2
J: TRBJ1-5
D: NA
CDR3: CASSAPGTSYSNQPQHF
DNA: TGTGCCAGCAGTGCCCCGGGGACCTCTTATAGCAATCAGCCCCAGCATTTT

size: NA
V: TRBV28
J: TRBJ2-6
D: NA
CDR3: CASRTITSGANVLTF
DNA: TGTGCCAGCAGAACTATCACCTCTGGGGCCAACGTCCTGACTTTC

size: NA
V: TRBV4-3
J: TRBJ2-7
D: TRBD1
CDR3: CASSPGQTYEQYF
DNA: TGCGCCAGCAGCCCGGGACAGACCTACGAGCAGTACTTC

size: NA
V: TRBV18
J: TRBJ2-1
D: NA
CDR3: CASSPTNNEQFF
DNA: TGTGCCAGCTCACCCACAAACAATGAGCAGTTCTTC

size: once
V: TRBV5-1
J: TRBJ2-7
D: TRBD2
CDR3: CASRTGTSGYEQYF
DNA: TGCGCCAGCAGAACCGGGACTAGCGGCTACGAGCAGTACTTC

size: NA
V: TRBV6-2/TRBV6-3
J: TRBJ2-5
D: NA
CDR3: CASSYYGGESQETQYF
DNA: TGTGCCAGCAGTTATTATGGGGGAGAGAGCCAAGAGACCCAGTACTTC

size: NA
V: TRBV19
J: TRBJ1-3
D: NA
CDR3: CASSIPTTGGNTIYF
DNA: TGTGCCAGTAGTATTCCCACAACCGGAGGAAACACCATATATTTT

size: NA
V: TRBV7-2
J: TRBJ2-2
D: TRBD1
CDR3: CASSSGTGGHGELFF
DNA: TGTGCCAGCAGTTCCGGGACAGGGGGACACGGGGAGCTGTTTTTT

size: once
V: TRBV6-5
J: TRBJ2-1
D: NA
CDR3: CATERGGARYNEQFF
DNA: TGTGCCACCGAAAGAGGGGGGGCTCGGTACAATGAGCAGTTCTTC

size: NA
V: TRBV6-2/TRBV6-3
J: TRBJ1-5
D: NA
CDR3: CASSDRRSNQPQHF
DNA: TGTGCCAGCAGTGACAGGAGGAGCAATCAGCCCCAGCATTTT

size: NA
V: TRBV3-1/TRBV3-2
J: TRBJ2-7
D: TRBD1
CDR3: CASSQGPGQVYEQYF
DNA: TGTGCCAGCAGCCAGGGTCCGGGACAGGTCTACGAGCAGTACTTC

size: NA
V: TRBV5-4
J: TRBJ2-3
D: TRBD1
CDR3: CASSDRGLDTDTQYF
DNA: TGTGCCAGCAGTGACAGGGGGCTGGACACAGATACGCAGTATTTT

size: NA
V: TRBV2
J: TRBJ2-1
D: NA
CDR3: CASSEAVLRFF
DNA: TGTGCCAGCAGTGAGGCCGTTTTGCGGTTCTTC

size: NA
V: TRBV2
J: TRBJ1-1
D: NA
CDR3: CASSGFRENTEAFF
DNA: TGTGCCAGCAGTGGCTTTCGGGAGAACACTGAAGCTTTCTTT

size: NA
V: TRBV5-5
J: TRBJ2-7
D: NA
CDR3: CASSWDPGRGEQYF
DNA: TGTGCCAGCAGCTGGGACCCAGGGCGGGGCGAGCAGTACTTC

size: once
V: TRBV5-5
J: TRBJ1-2
D: NA
CDR3: CASSLAALPVYGYTF
DNA: TGTGCCAGCAGCTTGGCGGCCCTCCCGGTCTATGGCTACACCTTC

size: once
V: TRBV27
J: TRBJ1-5
D: NA
CDR3: CASSEGVGRGEPQHF
DNA: TGTGCCAGCAGCGAAGGAGTAGGGCGCGGTGAGCCCCAGCATTTT